This TCR beta chain was captured by sequencing in a study of T-cell memory formation after mild COVID-19 (dated by TCRdb to the early 2020s). Broadly, across the study: TCR sequence clusters from the two donors were found to be largely donor specific. In a couple of donors, T-cell clones that expanded and contracted after mild COVID-19 were followed by sequencing TCRalpha and TCRbeta repertoires longitudinally. Two young, previously healthy adult volunteers made up the cohort, one male and one female.

Study-wide conclusions, independent of this receptor: Clones that contracted from day 15 to 85 showed balanced CD4/CD8 phenotypes, whereas a second wave of clones that expanded from day 15 to 37 leaned towards CD4+. The second-wave clones that peaked on day 37 were not confirmed to be SARS-CoV-2 specific. Only two mild cases were covered by the study, and larger cohorts that include severe cases with pre-infection samples were considered necessary. Contracting CD4+ clones turned up mainly in the CM and EM memory subsets, whereas EMRA was where CD8+ clones were enriched. Some responding clones were detected in pre-infection memory, which suggested that pre-existing cross-reactive memory T cells had joined the SARS-CoV-2 response.

The data were produced on an Illumina NovaSeq 6000. TCRalpha and TCRbeta cDNA libraries were constructed by 5'RACE with constant-segment primers, with sample barcodes and unique molecular identifiers being introduced. RNA was extracted from every sample with Trizol reagent. Libraries were amplified in two PCR steps, with a second sample barcode and Illumina TruSeq adapters added in the second step. Libraries were sequenced on an Illumina NovaSeq with 2 x 150 bp paired-end reads. The paper's data handling went like this. Reads were demultiplexed and collapsed into UMI-guided consensus sequences with migec v1.2.7. Using mixcr v2.1.11, UMI consensuses were aligned to TRA and TRB V and J templates and then assembled into clonotypes. A clonotype was counted as expanded or contracted only when both edgeR and NoisET called the clonotype significant, with the noise models trained on biological replicates. For edgeR calls, the thresholds were a false discovery rate-adjusted p below 0.01 and a log2 fold-change of 1. As an exploratory analysis of dynamics, max-normalized trajectories of the 1000 most abundant clonotypes were examined by PCA with hierarchical clustering. Separately sequenced CD4+ and CD8+ repertoires were used to assign a CD4 or CD8 phenotype to each responding clone. The public reads were reprocessed in TCRdb via fastp at Q25 and MiXCR, keeping in-frame beta chains. Duplicate CDR3 protein sequences are folded into a single record with the most common DNA and genes. The V and J calls and clone size are TCRdb's, not the authors'. This sample gives about 190,000 distinct CDR3 sequences in total; 10% to 13% of them show up just once. Of the sample, 3% is held by the ten largest clones.

CDR3 length: 18 amino acids, cysteine to phenylalanine. Only the CDR3 DNA is retained, 54 bases long and in frame from the first base. V sheds 1 base and J sheds 3 bases, leaving 19 bases between their ends. In the germline V gene (reference sequence), CDR1 corresponds to SEHNR and CDR2 to FQNEAQ. Ficoll-Paque density gradient centrifugation was the method used to isolate PBMCs. As concerns this clonotype: What this receptor recognizes is not known. Base-call qualities are not available, and no considerably larger clone is one nucleotide away.

Sequenced: PBMCs or a T cell subset sorted from them (not recorded which). Recombination connected TRBV7-9 to TRBJ2-4, with TRBD1 perhaps the D gene, on 5 matching bases. The TCR sequence derives from a man younger than 35 who had mild COVID-19 (a few samples of this study predate the infection). The sample titles of this study are shuffled in the database, so cell type and time point are left out; the donor was told from shared clones. In nucleotide form, the sequence is TGTGCCAGCAGCTTAGGGATATTAGGGGCGACGGGCAAAAACATTCAGTACTTC. Translated, it gives CASSLGILGATGKNIQYF. Here the CDR3 is joined to the reference TRBV7-9 and TRBJ2-4 genes, and the full variable domain is: DTGVSQNPRHKITKRGQNVTFRCDPISEHNRLYWYRQTLGQGPEFLTYFQNEAQLEKSRLLSDRFSAERPKGSFSTLEIQRTEQGDSAMYLCASSLGILGATGKNIQYFGAGTRLSVL.